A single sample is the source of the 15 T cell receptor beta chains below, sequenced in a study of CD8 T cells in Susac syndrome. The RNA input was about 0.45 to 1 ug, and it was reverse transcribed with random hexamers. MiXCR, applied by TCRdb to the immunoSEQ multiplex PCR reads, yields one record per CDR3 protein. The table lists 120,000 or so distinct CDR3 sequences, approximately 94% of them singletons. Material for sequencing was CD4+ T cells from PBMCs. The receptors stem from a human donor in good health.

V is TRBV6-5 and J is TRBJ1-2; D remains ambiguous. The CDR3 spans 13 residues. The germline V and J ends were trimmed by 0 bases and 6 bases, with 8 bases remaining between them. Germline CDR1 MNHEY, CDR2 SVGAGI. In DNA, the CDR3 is TGTGCCAGCAGTTACTCAACTAGGAATGGCTACACCTTC. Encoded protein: CASSYSTRNGYTF.

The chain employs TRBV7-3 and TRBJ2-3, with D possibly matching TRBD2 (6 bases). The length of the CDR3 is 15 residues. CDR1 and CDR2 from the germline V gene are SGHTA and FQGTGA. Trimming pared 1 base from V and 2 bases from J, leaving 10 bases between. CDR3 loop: CASSLSGGFTDTQYF. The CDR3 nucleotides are TGTGCCAGCAGCTTAAGTGGAGGGTTCACAGATACGCAGTATTTT.

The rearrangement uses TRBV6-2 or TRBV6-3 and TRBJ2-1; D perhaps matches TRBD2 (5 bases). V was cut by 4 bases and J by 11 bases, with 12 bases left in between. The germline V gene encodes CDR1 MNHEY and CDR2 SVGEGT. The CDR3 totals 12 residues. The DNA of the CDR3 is TGTGCCAGCAGTTCGGACTGGGGAAAGCAGTTCTTC. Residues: CASSSDWGKQFF.

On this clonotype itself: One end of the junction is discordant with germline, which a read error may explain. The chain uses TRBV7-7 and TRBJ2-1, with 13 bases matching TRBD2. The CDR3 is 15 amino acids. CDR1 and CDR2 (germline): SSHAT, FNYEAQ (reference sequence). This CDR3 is CASSLGTSGTHEQFF. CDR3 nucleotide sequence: TGTGCTAGCAGCTTGGGGACTAGCGGGACCCATGAGCAGTTCTTC.

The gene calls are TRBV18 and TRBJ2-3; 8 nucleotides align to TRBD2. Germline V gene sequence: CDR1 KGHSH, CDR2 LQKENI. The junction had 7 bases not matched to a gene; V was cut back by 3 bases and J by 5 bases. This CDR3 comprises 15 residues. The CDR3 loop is CASSPNSGNGDTQYF. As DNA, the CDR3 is TGTGCCAGCTCACCGAATAGCGGGAATGGAGATACGCAGTATTTT.

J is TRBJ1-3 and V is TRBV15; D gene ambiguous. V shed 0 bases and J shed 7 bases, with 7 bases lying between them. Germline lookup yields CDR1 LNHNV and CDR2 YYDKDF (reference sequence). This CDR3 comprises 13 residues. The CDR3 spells CATSRDPENTIYF. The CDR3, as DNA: TGTGCCACCAGCAGAGATCCAGAGAACACCATATATTTT.

In DNA form, the CDR3 reads TGCAGTGCTGGGATAGCGGGAGTAGGTTCAGATACGCAGTATTTT. It specifies CSAGIAGVGSDTQYF. This rearrangement joins TRBV20-1 to TRBJ2-3; TRBD2 matches at 9 bases. Looked up from germline, CDR1 is DFQATT and CDR2 is SNEGSKA (reference sequence). The junction had 10 bases not matched to a gene; V was cut back by 5 bases and J by 4 bases. The CDR3 spans 15 residues.

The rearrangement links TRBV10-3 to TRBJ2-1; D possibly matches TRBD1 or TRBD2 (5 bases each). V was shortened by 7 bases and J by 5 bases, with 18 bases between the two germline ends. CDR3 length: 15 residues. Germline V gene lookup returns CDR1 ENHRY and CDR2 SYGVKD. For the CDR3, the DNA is TGTGCCATCACCCCCGGGGCCCAGATAGACAATGAGCAGTTCTTC. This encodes CAITPGAQIDNEQFF.

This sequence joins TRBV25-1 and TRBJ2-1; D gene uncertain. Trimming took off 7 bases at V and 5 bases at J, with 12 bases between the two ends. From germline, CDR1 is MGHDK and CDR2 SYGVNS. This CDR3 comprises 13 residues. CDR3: CASKEMRDNEQFF. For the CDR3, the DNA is TGTGCCAGCAAGGAGATGAGAGACAATGAGCAGTTCTTC.

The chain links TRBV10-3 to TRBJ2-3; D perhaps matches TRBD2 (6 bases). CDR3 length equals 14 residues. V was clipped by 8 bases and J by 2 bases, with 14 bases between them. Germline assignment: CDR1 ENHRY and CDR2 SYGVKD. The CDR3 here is CAIRAGRDTDTQYF. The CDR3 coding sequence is TGTGCCATCCGGGCGGGAAGGGACACAGATACGCAGTATTTT.

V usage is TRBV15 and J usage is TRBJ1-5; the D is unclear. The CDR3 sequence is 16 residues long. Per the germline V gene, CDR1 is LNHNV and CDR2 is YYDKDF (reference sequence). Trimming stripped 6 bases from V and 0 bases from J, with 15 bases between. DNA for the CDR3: TGTGCCACCAGTCCCGACTCCCTGTTTAGCAATCAGCCCCAGCATTTT. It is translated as CATSPDSLFSNQPQHF.

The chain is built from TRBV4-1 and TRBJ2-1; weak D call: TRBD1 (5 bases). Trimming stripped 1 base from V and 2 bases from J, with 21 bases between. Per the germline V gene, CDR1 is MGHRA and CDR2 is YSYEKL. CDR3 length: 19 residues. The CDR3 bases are TGCGCCAGCAGCCAAGGGTACGTCCCAGGGCGCCGGGCCTACAATGAGCAGTTCTTC. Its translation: CASSQGYVPGRRAYNEQFF.

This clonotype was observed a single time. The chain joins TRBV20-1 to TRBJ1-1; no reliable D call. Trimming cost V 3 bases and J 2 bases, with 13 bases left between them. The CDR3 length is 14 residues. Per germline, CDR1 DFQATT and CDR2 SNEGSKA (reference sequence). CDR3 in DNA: TGCAGTGCTAGGGATCCGGGAATAAACACTGAAGCTTTCTTT. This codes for CSARDPGINTEAFF.

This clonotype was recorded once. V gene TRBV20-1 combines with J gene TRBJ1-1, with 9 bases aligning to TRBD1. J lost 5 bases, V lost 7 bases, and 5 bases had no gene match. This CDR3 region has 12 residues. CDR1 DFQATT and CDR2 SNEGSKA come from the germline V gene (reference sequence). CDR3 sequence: CSDDRGRTEAFF. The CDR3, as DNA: TGCAGTGACGACAGGGGGAGGACTGAAGCTTTCTTT.

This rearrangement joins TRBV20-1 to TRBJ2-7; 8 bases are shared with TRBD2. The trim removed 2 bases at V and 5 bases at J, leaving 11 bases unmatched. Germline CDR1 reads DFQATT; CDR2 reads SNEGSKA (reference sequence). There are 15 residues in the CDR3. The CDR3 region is CSARPEGLGIDEQYF. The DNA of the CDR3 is TGCAGTGCTAGACCAGAGGGACTAGGAATCGACGAGCAGTACTTC.